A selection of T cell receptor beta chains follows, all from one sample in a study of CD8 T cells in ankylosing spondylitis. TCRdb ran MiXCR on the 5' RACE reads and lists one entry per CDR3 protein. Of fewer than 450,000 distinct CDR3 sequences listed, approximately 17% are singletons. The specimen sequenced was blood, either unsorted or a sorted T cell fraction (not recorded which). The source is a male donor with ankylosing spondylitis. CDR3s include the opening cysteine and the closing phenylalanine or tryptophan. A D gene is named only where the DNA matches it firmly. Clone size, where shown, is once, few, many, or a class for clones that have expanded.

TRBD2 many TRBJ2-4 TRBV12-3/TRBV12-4 TGTGCCAGCACCCCGGGGGGGTCCCAAAACATTCAGTACTTC CASTPGGSQNIQYF
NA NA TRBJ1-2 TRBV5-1 TGCGCCAGCAGCTTGAGTCTAGGCCCCTCAGGCTACACCTTC CASSLSLGPSGYTF
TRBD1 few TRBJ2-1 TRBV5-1 TGCGCCAGCAGCTTGGATTTAAGGTGGACAGGGGTTTTGTGGAATGAGCAGTTCTTC CASSLDLRWTGVLWNEQFF
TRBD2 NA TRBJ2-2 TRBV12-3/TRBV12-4 TGTGCCAGCAGTTCCTCCACACTAGCGGGGGGAGGGAAGAACACCGGGGAGCTGTTTTTT CASSSSTLAGGGKNTGELFF
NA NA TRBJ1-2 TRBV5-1 TGCGCCAGCAGCTTGGCCGAAGGATCCTATGGCTACACCTTC CASSLAEGSYGYTF
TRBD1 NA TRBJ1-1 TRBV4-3 TGCGCCAGCAGCCAAGATGAGGGGGCGTGGAACACTGAAGCTTTCTTT CASSQDEGAWNTEAFF
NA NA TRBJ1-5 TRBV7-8 TGTGCCAGCAGCTTATCGACAGGTAATCAGCCCCAGCATTTT CASSLSTGNQPQHF
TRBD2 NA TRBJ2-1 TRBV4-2 TGTGCCAGCAGCCAAGCTAGCGGGGGGCTTTACAATGAGCAGTTCTTC CASSQASGGLYNEQFF
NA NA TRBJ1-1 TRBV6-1 TGTGCCAGCAGTGAGCCGTTTGCCAGTGGGGCTTTCTTT CASSEPFASGAFF
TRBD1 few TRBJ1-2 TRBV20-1 TGCAGTGCCCTAAACAGGGGAAACTATGGCTACACCTTC CSALNRGNYGYTF
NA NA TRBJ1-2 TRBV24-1 TGTGCCACCAGTGATTCAGGGTACTATGGCTACACCTTC CATSDSGYYGYTF
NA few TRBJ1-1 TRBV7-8 TGTGCCAGCAGCTTCATCGGAAGGGACACTGAAGCTTTCTTT CASSFIGRDTEAFF
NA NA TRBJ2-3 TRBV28 TGTGCCAGCAGTTGGGGCGGACCTCGGGGAGATACGCAGTATTTT CASSWGGPRGDTQYF
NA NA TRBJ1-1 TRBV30 TGTGCCTGGAGTGTTTGGGGCACTGAAGCTTTCTTT CAWSVWGTEAFF
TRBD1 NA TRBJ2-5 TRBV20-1 TGCAGTGCTAGAATAGGACAGGGTGGGGAGACCCAGTACTTC CSARIGQGGETQYF
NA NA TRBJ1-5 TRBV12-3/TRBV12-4 TGTGCCAGCAGTTGGTGGGGCTCCCCTGGAGATCAGCCCCAGCATTTT CASSWWGSPGDQPQHF
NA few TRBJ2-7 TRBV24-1 TGTGCCACCAGTGACCGACGGAGAGGGGACTCCTACGAGCAGTACTTC CATSDRRRGDSYEQYF
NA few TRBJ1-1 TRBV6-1 TGTGCCAGCAGCCGCGGTATGGGGGGCAGAGGAGGCACTGAAGCTTTCTTT CASSRGMGGRGGTEAFF
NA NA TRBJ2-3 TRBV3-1 TGTGCCAGCAGCCGAGGGGGGGCCACAGATACGCAGTATTTT CASSRGGATDTQYF
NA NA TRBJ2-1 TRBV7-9 TGTGCCAGCAGCTTCGAGCGTTCCCACAATGAGCAGTTCTTC CASSFERSHNEQFF
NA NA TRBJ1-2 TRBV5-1 TGCGCCAGCAGCTTGGCCGATGGGATTGCCTATGGCTACACCTTC CASSLADGIAYGYTF
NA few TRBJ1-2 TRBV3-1 TGTGCCAGCAGCCACGCTCAGGTGGGGACGCATGGCTACACCTTC CASSHAQVGTHGYTF
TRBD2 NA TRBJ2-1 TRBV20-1 TGCAGTGCTAGAGAGAGGCTCCCACTAGCGGTCCTATCGAATGAGCAGTTCTTC CSARERLPLAVLSNEQFF
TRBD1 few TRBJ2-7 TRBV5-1 TGCGCCAGCAGCTTCTTCCGGGACAGGGGTTCCTACGAGCAGTACTTC CASSFFRDRGSYEQYF
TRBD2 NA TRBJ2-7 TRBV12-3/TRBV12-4 TGTGCCAGCAGTCCTCTAGCGGGAGGTACCTCCGAGCAGTACTTC CASSPLAGGTSEQYF
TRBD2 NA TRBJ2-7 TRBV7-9 TGTGCCAGCAGACGTGGACTAGCGGGAGTCAACGAGCAGTACTTC CASRRGLAGVNEQYF
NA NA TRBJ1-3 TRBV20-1 TGCAGTGCTTGGGGGCCGACACGTAACTCTGGAAACACCATATATTTT CSAWGPTRNSGNTIYF
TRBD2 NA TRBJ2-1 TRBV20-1 TGCAGTGCTACCAAAGGGACTAGCGGGAGCAATGAGCAGTTCTTC CSATKGTSGSNEQFF
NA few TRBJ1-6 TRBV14 TGTGCCAGCAGACCTATACAGGAGTTAGCATCACCCCTCCACTTT CASRPIQELASPLHF
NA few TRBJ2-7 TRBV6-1 TGTGCCAGCAGTGAAGCCTTCTCCGTCTACGAGCAGTACTTC CASSEAFSVYEQYF
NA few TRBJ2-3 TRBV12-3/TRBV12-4 TGTGCCAGCAGTTTAGCGGTGGTAGGCACAGATACGCAGTATTTT CASSLAVVGTDTQYF
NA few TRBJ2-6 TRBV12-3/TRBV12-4 TGTGCCAGCAGTTTATACGAGGGTAGCGCTGGGGCCAACGTCCTGACTTTC CASSLYEGSAGANVLTF
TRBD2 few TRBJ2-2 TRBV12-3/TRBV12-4 TGTGCCAGCAGCAAGACTAGCGGGGGCCCACCTAGTCGCACCGGGGAGCTGTTTTTT CASSKTSGGPPSRTGELFF
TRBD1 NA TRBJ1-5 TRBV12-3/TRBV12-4 TGTGCCAGCAGGCTAGACAGGGGGCAGCCCCAGCATTTT CASRLDRGQPQHF
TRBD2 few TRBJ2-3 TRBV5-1 TGCGCCAGCAGCACGGGGACTACCACAGATACGCAGTATTTT CASSTGTTTDTQYF
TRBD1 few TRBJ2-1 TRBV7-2 TGTGCCAGCAGCTTAGTCACAGGGGGCGGCAATGAGCAGTTCTTC CASSLVTGGGNEQFF
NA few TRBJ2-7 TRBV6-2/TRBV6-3 TGTGCCAGCAGTTCGCCGGCGGGATTTTACGAGCAGTACTTC CASSSPAGFYEQYF
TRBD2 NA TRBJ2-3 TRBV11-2 TGTGCCAGCAGCCCAGGGACTAGCGGGGTTCCTAGCACAGATACGCAGTATTTT CASSPGTSGVPSTDTQYF
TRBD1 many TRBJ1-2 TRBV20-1 TGCAGTACCGAGGGAGACAGGGTGGGTGATGGCTACACCTTC CSTEGDRVGDGYTF
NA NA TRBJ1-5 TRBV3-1 TGTGCCAGCAGCCAAGGAACACAACGGAATCAGCCCCAGCATTTT CASSQGTQRNQPQHF
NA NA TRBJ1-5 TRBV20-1 TGCAGTGCTAGTGGGACTCAGCCCCAGCATTTT CSASGTQPQHF
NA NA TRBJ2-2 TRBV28 TGTGCCAGCAGTTGGGGATGGAACACCGGGGAGCTGTTTTTT CASSWGWNTGELFF
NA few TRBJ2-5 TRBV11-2 TGTGCCAGCAGCCCTCGGAGGGCCCCGTACCAAGAGACCCAGTACTTC CASSPRRAPYQETQYF
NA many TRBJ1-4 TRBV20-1 TGCAGTGCTAGAGATCTTGTGGGGGGTACTAATGAAAAACTGTTTTTT CSARDLVGGTNEKLFF
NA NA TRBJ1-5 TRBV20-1 TGCAGTGCTTGGACGGGGGCTAGCAATCAGCCCCAGCATTTT CSAWTGASNQPQHF
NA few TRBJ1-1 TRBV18 TGTGCCAGCTCACCATTTCAGACAACTGAAGCTTTCTTT CASSPFQTTEAFF
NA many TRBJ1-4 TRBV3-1 TGTGCCAGCAGCCCGACCCGGACAGTCGAAAAACTGTTTTTT CASSPTRTVEKLFF